The 10 T cell receptor beta chains below all came from one sample that was sequenced in a study of human T cells and chemical hapten exposure. Time point denoted: patch test 3, about 24 weeks after DPC sensitization. The treatment was: therapeutic diphenylcyclopropenone sensitization with weekly scalp DPC. TCRdb re-called the RACE reads through MiXCR, storing one row per CDR3 protein. Of roughly 100,000 distinct CDR3 sequences listed, approximately 36% are singletons. The starting material was whole blood, obtained in connection with sensitization to the hapten diphenylcyclopropenone (DPC). These receptors all come from a man aged 40-49 years with alopecia areata. Some clones in this sample may be carry-over from other donors' samples.

The rearrangement links TRBV5-1 to TRBJ2-5; tentatively, D is TRBD1 or TRBD2 (6 bases each). The CDR3 sequence is 14 residues long. The ends were cut back, 2 bases at V and 5 bases at J, with 13 bases in the middle. Per germline, CDR1 SGHRS and CDR2 YFSETQ. DNA for the CDR3: TGCGCCAGCAGCTTCGGGGGACAACCCGAGACCCAGTACTTC. This translates into CASSFGGQPETQYF.

The chain couples TRBV7-2 to TRBJ1-4; 8 nucleotides align to TRBD1. Germline V gene sequence: CDR1 SGHTA, CDR2 FQGNSA. The CDR3 contains 16 residues. The ends lost 0 bases at V and 5 bases at J; junction bases unmatched: 5. CDR3: CASSLARQGRNEKLFF. The DNA of the CDR3 is TGTGCCAGCAGCTTAGCCAGACAGGGGAGGAATGAAAAACTGTTTTTT. Full variable domain (missing parts from reference TRBV7-2 and TRBJ1-4): GAGVSQSPSNKVTEKGKDVELRCDPISGHTALYWYRQSLGQGLEFLIYFQGNSAPDKSGLPSDRFSAERTGGSVSTLTIQRTQQEDSAVYLCASSLARQGRNEKLFFGSGTQLSVL.

The V call is TRBV27, the J call TRBJ2-2; tentatively, D is TRBD1 (6 bases). V lost 5 bases and J lost 1, with 23 bases in between. The CDR3 has 19 amino acids. CDR1 is MNHEY, CDR2 SMNVEV, per germline (reference sequence). The CDR3 reads CASSLGTGTSSWNTGELFF. The CDR3 DNA is TGTGCCAGCAGTCTGGGGACCGGGACATCAAGTTGGAACACCGGGGAGCTGTTTTTT.

This clonotype was observed a few times. The genes are TRBV10-3 and TRBJ2-2; 11 bases match TRBD2. CDR1 and CDR2 from the germline V gene are ENHRY and SYGVKD. J was trimmed by 6 bases and V by 4 bases; bases with no gene match: 7. The CDR3 has 16 amino acids. CDR3 sequence: CAISGTSGRGSGELFF. The CDR3 bases are TGTGCCATCAGTGGAACTAGCGGGAGAGGGTCCGGGGAGCTGTTTTTT.

V usage is TRBV20-1 and J usage is TRBJ2-5; 11 nucleotides align to TRBD1. V gave up 6 bases and J gave up 2 bases; unmatched junction bases: 8. CDR1 is DFQATT, CDR2 SNEGSKA, per germline (reference sequence). The CDR3 spans 15 residues. The CDR3 spells CSAAPRDRGQETQYF. CDR3 nucleotides: TGCAGTGCCGCACCCCGGGACAGGGGGCAAGAGACCCAGTACTTC.

The chain combines TRBV5-1 with TRBJ1-1; 7 nucleotides match TRBD1. The CDR3 has 14 residues. CDR1 is SGHRS and CDR2 is YFSETQ in the germline V gene. V lost 3 bases to trimming and J lost 1 base; unmatched junction nucleotides: 3. The CDR3 DNA follows: TGCGCCAGCAGCTCACAGGGGAAGAACACTGAAGCTTTCTTT. As protein: CASSSQGKNTEAFF.

V and J are TRBV6-1 and TRBJ1-2, with no clear D. The V gene's germline CDR1 is MNHNS and CDR2 SASEGT. V gave up 11 bases and J gave up 0 bases, with 13 bases separating them. The CDR3 length is 13 residues. The CDR3 loop is CAANRASNYGYTF. The CDR3 region has the DNA TGTGCCGCCAATCGAGCCTCTAACTATGGCTACACCTTC.

In its sample, this clonotype was seen a few times. The chain is built from TRBV6-6 and TRBJ1-3, with D possibly TRBD1 on 5 matching bases. V was cut by 2 bases and J by 0 bases, with 11 bases left in between. The CDR3 loop spans 16 amino acids. Germline lookup yields CDR1 MNHNY and CDR2 SVGAGI (reference sequence). CDR3 sequence: CASSYGGVSSGNTIYF. The CDR3 DNA reads TGTGCCAGCAGTTACGGGGGTGTCAGCTCTGGAAACACCATATATTTT.

The CDR3 nucleotides are TGCGCCAGCAGCTTAACCGGGACAGGGGGCTTCCGCCAAGAGACCCAGTACTTC. Its translation is CASSLTGTGGFRQETQYF. The chain links TRBV5-1 to TRBJ2-5; 12 bases are shared with TRBD1. V shed 2 bases, J shed 1 base, and the junction held 9 bases outside the gene matches. This CDR3 comprises 18 residues. Germline V lookup: CDR1 SGHRS, CDR2 YFSETQ.

This clonotype was seen a handful of times. In nucleotides, the CDR3 is TGTGCCAGCAGCCAAGGAGGGGGCAGGTCACCCCTCCACTTT. This translates into CASSQGGGRSPLHF. V usage is TRBV3-1 and J usage is TRBJ1-6; 7 positions match TRBD1. The V gene's germline CDR1 is LGHDT and CDR2 YNNKEL (reference sequence). J was trimmed by 10 bases and V by 1 base; bases with no gene match: 4. The CDR3 is 14 amino acids.